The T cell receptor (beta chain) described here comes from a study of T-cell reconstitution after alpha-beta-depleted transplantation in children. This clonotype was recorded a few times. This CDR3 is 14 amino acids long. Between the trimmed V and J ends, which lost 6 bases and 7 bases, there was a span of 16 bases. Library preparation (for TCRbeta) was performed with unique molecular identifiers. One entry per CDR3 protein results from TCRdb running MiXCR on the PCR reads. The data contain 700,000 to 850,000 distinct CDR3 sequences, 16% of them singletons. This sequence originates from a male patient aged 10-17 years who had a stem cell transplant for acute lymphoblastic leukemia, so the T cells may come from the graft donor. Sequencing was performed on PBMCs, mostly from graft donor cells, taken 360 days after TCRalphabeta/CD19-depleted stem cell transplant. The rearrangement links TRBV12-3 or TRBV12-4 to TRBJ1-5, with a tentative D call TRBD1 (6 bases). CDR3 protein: CASSPTGTGQPQHF. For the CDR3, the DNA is TGTGCCAGCAGCCCAACAGGGACGGGGCAGCCCCAGCATTTT.